This TCR beta chain originates from a study of CD8 T cells in Susac syndrome. RNA amounts of roughly 0.45 to 1 ug underwent reverse transcription with random hexamers. TCRdb re-analysed the immunoSEQ multiplex PCR reads in MiXCR, keeping a single row per CDR3 protein. This table has hundreds of thousands of distinct CDR3 sequences, around 83% appearing once. This TCR derives from a human donor with multiple sclerosis. The source material was CD8+ T cells from PBMCs.

CDR3: CSVGGTSGGTGELFF. The DNA for the CDR3 is TGCAGCGTTGGCGGGACTAGCGGGGGCACCGGGGAGCTGTTTTTT. The rearrangement joins TRBV29-1 to TRBJ2-2, with 14 bases matching TRBD2. The CDR3 extends over 15 amino acids. Germline lookup yields CDR1 SQVTM and CDR2 ANQGSEA. V gave up 4 bases and J gave up 4 bases; unmatched junction bases: 2.